The following is a T cell receptor beta chain sequence with its context. Its specificity is not known. The data are from a study of T cell responses to AZD1222 COVID-19 vaccine. Data came from immunoSEQ multiplex PCR; TCRdb stores just in-frame clones and leaves some out. This table holds 110,000 to 150,000 clones, approximately 83% found once. The study's findings and limits: Donors, mostly white British, included more females; clonal diversity was possibly underestimated. Repertoire sampling happened only post peak T cell response.

The CDR3 sequence is 11 residues long. V was shortened by 5 bases and J by 9 bases, with 8 bases between the two germline ends. The receptor was derived from an adult in good health. V gene TRBV12-3 or TRBV12-4 combines with J gene TRBJ1-3; D ambiguous. Sequencing used peripheral blood, obtained on day 0 of AZD1222 vaccination. The CDR3 DNA follows: TGTGCCAGCAGTCCTATTAGCACCATATATTTT. It codes for CASSPISTIYF.